Listed below are T cell receptor beta chains from one sample, sequenced in a study of T-cell memory formation after mild COVID-19. TCRdb re-called the 5' RACE reads through MiXCR, storing one row per CDR3 protein. The sample contains fewer than 35,000 distinct CDR3 sequences, 16% of which appear only once. Sequenced: PBMCs or a T cell subset sorted from them (not recorded which). Receptor source: an adult who had mild COVID-19 (a few samples of this study predate the infection). Cell type and time point are not known. Each CDR3 is given without its conserved first and last residue. Size values are once, few and many counts, or a class for expanded clones, and some rows have none.

CDR3 | V | size
SATGGPSFYNSPLH | TRBV20-1 | many
ASSKAQLAINNEQF | TRBV4-3 | many
ASSSGADYEQY | TRBV6-5 | -
ASSYGRQGAAETQY | TRBV4-1 | many
ASSKRAGGPLDEQF | TRBV5-6 | many
ASSGVQAAGYT | TRBV12-3/TRBV12-4 | -
ASSRTGGRSYNEQF | TRBV4-3 | medium-sized
ASSQGPAQSSANEQF | TRBV4-1 | many
ASSLTPSLEQY | TRBV7-3 | -
ASSQDRQSYEQY | TRBV3-1 | -
ASSSGLDSF | TRBV12-3/TRBV12-4 | many
ASSWGTPLAKNIQY | TRBV5-5 | many
ASSPAGQVNQPQH | TRBV12-3/TRBV12-4 | many
ASSFDRLEKLF | TRBV12-3/TRBV12-4 | many
ASSFSQGSSYNEQF | TRBV7-9 | many
ASSRRTPEAF | TRBV7-3 | many